This T cell receptor (beta chain) was sequenced during a study of T cell responses to AZD1222 COVID-19 vaccine. Whole-study results and caveats: The study identified only five or six AZD1222 recipients as seropositive at baseline.

Recipients boosted at about 4 weeks or about 12 weeks are pooled. Comment on this clone: What it binds is not known.

Profiled with immunoSEQ multiplex PCR; TCRdb holds only in-frame clones, not every one. The sample includes 80,000 to 100,000 clones, 85% to 90% seen only once; the top ten take approximately 5%. Germline CDR1 reads SNHLY; CDR2 reads FYNNEI. This CDR3 comprises 14 residues. Germline trimming cut 5 bases from V and 4 bases from J; bases unmatched to any gene: 5. This chain uses TRBV2 with TRBJ2-5, with 9 bases lining up with TRBD2. The source of this sequence is an adult who received the AZD1222 COVID-19 vaccine. The source material was peripheral blood, sampled 28 days after the second AZD1222 dose. As DNA, the CDR3 is TGTGCCAGCAGTCTTAAGCGGGGGGTAGAGACCCAGTACTTC. As protein: CASSLKRGVETQYF.